The clone carrying this T cell receptor (beta chain) has at least ten counts. Its antigen is undetermined. Each diagnosis was grounded in clinical symptoms, serum thyroxine and TRAb, thyroid ultrasound, and orbital computed tomography. 10 ml of fresh peripheral blood supplied the PBMCs. Germline values: CDR1 MGHDK, CDR2 SYGVNS. V was trimmed by 2 bases and J by 4 bases, leaving 2 bases between them. The CDR3 length is 11 residues. The source material, RNA transcripts, was used to amplify TCR beta CDR3 regions. Researchers ran a first-round RT-PCR on the TCR CDR3 using the HTBI primer set. TCRdb redid the calling of the multiplex PCR reads with MiXCR, one entry per CDR3 protein. The sample has about half a million distinct CDR3 sequences, roughly 20% seen once. The data stem from a study of T cells in Graves' hyperthyroidism and ophthalmopathy. Overall study results and limits: Ophthalmopathy and stable hyperthyroidism were separated by a 13 V-J model. Ophthalmopathy got predicted by the model a median approximately 6 months before its onset.

This clonotype was obtained from a man between 18 and 35 years old with Graves' hyperthyroidism. V usage is TRBV25-1 and J usage is TRBJ2-5, with D uncertain. Sequencing was performed on blood. CDR3 in DNA: TGTGCCAGCAGTGAAATAGAGACCCAGTACTTC. Its translation: CASSEIETQYF.